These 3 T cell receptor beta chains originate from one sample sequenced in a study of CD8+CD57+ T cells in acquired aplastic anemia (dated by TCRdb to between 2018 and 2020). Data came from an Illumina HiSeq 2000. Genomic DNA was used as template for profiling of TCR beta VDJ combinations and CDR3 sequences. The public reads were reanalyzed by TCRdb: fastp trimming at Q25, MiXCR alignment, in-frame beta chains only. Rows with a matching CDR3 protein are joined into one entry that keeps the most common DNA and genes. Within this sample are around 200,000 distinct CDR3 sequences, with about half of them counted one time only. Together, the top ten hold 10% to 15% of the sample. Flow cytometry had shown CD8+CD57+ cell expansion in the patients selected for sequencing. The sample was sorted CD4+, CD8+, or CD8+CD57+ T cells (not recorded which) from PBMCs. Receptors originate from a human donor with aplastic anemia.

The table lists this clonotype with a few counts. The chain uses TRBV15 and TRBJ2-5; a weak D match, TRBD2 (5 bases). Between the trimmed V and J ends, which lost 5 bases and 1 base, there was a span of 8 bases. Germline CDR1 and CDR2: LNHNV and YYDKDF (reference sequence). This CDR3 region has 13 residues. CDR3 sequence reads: CATSRGVQETQYF. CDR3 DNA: TGTGCCACCAGCCGGGGTGTCCAAGAGACCCAGTACTTC.

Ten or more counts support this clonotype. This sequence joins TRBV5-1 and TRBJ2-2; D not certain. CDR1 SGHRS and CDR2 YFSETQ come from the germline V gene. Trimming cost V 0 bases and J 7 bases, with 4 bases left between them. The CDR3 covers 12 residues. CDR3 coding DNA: TGCGCCAGCAGCTTGGTGGGCGGGGAGCTGTTTTTT. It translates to CASSLVGGELFF.

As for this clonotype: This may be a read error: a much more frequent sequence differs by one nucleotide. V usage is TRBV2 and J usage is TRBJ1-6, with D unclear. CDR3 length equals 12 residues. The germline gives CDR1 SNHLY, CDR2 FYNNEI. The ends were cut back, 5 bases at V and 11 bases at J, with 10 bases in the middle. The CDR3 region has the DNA TGTGCCAGCAGTTTAGCTGAGGCACCCCTCCACTTT. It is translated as CASSLAEAPLHF.